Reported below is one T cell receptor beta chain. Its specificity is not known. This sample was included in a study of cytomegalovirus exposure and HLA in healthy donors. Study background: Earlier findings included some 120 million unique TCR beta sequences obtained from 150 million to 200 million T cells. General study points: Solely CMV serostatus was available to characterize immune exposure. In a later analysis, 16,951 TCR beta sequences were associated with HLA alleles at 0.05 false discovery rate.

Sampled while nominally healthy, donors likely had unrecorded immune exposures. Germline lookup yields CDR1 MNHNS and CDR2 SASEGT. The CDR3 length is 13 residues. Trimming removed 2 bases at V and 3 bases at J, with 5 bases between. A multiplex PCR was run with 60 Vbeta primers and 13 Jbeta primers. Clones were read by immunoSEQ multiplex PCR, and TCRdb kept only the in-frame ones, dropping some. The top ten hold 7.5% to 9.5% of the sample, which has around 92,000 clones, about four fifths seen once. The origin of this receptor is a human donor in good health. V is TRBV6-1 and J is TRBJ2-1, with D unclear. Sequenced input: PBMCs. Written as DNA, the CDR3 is TGTGCCAGCAGTGAACCAGTCTACAATGAGCAGTTCTTC. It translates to CASSEPVYNEQFF.